This T cell receptor (beta chain) was sequenced in a study of shared clonotypes between healthy human individuals. V was pared by 5 bases and J by 9 bases, with 6 bases of the junction left unmatched. The CDR3 loop spans 14 amino acids. In germline, CDR1 is MNHNY, CDR2 SVGAGI (reference sequence). Some clones are missing from TCRdb's copy, which holds only in-frame ones; the method was immunoSEQ multiplex PCR. Here the sample spans roughly 2.6 million clones, around 94% being singletons. Only one count was recorded for this clone. V usage is TRBV6-6 and J usage is TRBJ2-7, with TRBD2 identical over 14 bases. The TCR sequence derives from a man between 18 and 29 years old in good health. The sequenced sample consisted of naive CD4+ T cells sorted from blood. Subset in this sample: CD45RA+ positively selected. The CDR3 loop reads CASSPGLAGEGQYF. The CDR3 DNA is TGTGCCAGCAGTCCGGGACTAGCGGGAGAGGGGCAGTACTTC.